This TCR beta chain came from a study of cytomegalovirus exposure and HLA in healthy donors. Study-level points and caveats: TCR beta chains numbering under 200 were designated cytomegalovirus-associated. TCR beta sequences reportedly predicted the HLA-A and HLA-B alleles of most subjects accurately. Reportedly, fewer N-insertions than the 666-donor mean appeared in an Asian-associated ancestry cluster in a later analysis.

Note on this clone: As yet, its antigen is unknown.

The PCR ran on 60 Vbeta and 13 Jbeta primers. Generated by immunoSEQ multiplex PCR, the TCRdb table keeps only in-frame clones and is missing some. The sample has more than 90,000 clones; about three quarters are singletons. The CDR3 runs to 14 residues. Germline V gene lookup returns CDR1 SGDLS and CDR2 YYNGEE. V dropped 0 bases and J dropped 3 bases, with 9 bases sitting between them. The genes are TRBV9 and TRBJ1-1; D possibly corresponds to TRBD1 (6 bases). The TCR sequence derives from a man in his forties in good health and CMV-seropositive. Sequencing was performed on PBMCs. The CDR3 protein is CASSVANRDTEAFF. The CDR3 nucleotides are TGTGCCAGCAGCGTAGCTAACAGGGACACTGAAGCTTTCTTT.